This T cell receptor (beta chain) originates from a study of graft-versus-host responses after intestinal transplantation. At the level of the study: Each of the recipients got a multivisceral, liver-intestinal, or isolated intestinal transplant.

About this clone: Its antigen remains unidentified.

Sequencing used immunoSEQ multiplex PCR; TCRdb keeps in-frame clones, though not all of them. Among 90,000 to 95,000 clones listed, 90% to 95% were seen once. The CDR3 is made up of 15 amino acids. Trimming took 6 bases from V and 5 from J, leaving 17 bases between them. Germline lookup yields CDR1 MNHNY and CDR2 SVGAGI (reference sequence). The chain uses TRBV6-6 and TRBJ1-5; D might be TRBD1 (5 bases). The sequence came from a human donor who received an intestinal transplant. Sequences were derived from unstimulated CD8+ T cells sorted from spleen or lymph node cells, sampled before intestinal transplant. This CDR3 reads CASRGGERGHQPQHF. The CDR3, as DNA: TGTGCCAGCAGGGGGGGAGAGCGGGGTCATCAGCCCCAGCATTTT.